The rows below give T cell receptor beta chains drawn from one sample of a study of CDR3 diversity in severe acne. TCRdb re-analysed the PCR reads in MiXCR, keeping a single row per CDR3 protein. The data contain about 85,000 distinct CDR3 sequences, 45% to 55% of them singletons. The sample was blood. All receptors come from a male donor in good health, serving as a control. The CDR3 runs from the conserved cysteine through the conserved F or W. The D gene is left open where the match is weak. A row's size may be missing; if present it is once, few, many or a size class.

V gene	clone size	D gene	J gene	CDR3 protein	CDR3 DNA
TRBV5-1	medium-sized	TRBD1	TRBJ2-7	CASGARGPSYEQYF	TGCGCCAGTGGGGCCAGGGGGCCTTCCTACGAGCAGTACTTC
TRBV2	.	.	TRBJ2-2	CASSRGTGELFF	TGTGCCAGCAGCCGGGGCACCGGGGAGCTGTTTTTT
TRBV10-3	few	.	TRBJ1-1	CAISESRVRDTEAFF	TGTGCCATCAGTGAGTCAAGGGTTCGGGACACTGAAGCTTTCTTT
TRBV7-9	.	.	TRBJ2-3	CASSFERSTDTQYF	TGTGCCAGCAGCTTTGAAAGAAGCACAGATACGCAGTATTTT
TRBV6-5	many	.	TRBJ2-3	CATRRSPPDTQYF	TGTGCCACGCGCCGGAGTCCCCCAGATACGCAGTATTTT
TRBV7-9	few	TRBD2	TRBJ2-7	CASSSGLAADYEQYF	TGTGCCAGCAGCTCGGGACTAGCGGCCGACTACGAGCAGTACTTC
TRBV28	.	TRBD1	TRBJ1-5	CASDEAGQGASNQPQHF	TGTGCCAGCGACGAGGCGGGACAGGGGGCTAGCAATCAGCCCCAGCATTTT
TRBV6-1	few	.	TRBJ2-1	CASGAYNEQFF	TGTGCCAGCGGGGCCTATAATGAGCAGTTCTTC
TRBV25-1	many	.	TRBJ1-3	CASIGGPRNTIYF	TGTGCCAGCATCGGGGGGCCTCGAAACACCATATATTTT
TRBV7-2	many	.	TRBJ1-6	CASSPRDTHSPLHF	TGTGCCAGCAGCCCCCGGGACACCCACTCACCCCTCCACTTT